This T cell receptor beta chain is drawn from a study of T cells in localized non-small cell lung cancer. CDR1 and CDR2 from the germline V gene are LGHNA and YNFKEQ. The CDR3 runs to 18 residues. V shed 0 bases, J shed 4 bases, and the junction held 9 bases outside the gene matches. Method: immunoSEQ multiplex PCR; TCRdb's copy keeps in-frame clones and lacks some. The data contain 75,000 to 80,000 clones, roughly 91% of them singletons. The clonotype originates from a woman aged 35 to 75 with stage I squamous cell lung carcinoma. The material sequenced was peripheral blood, taken before any cancer treatment. The genes are TRBV4-2 and TRBJ2-3; 11 bases map to TRBD2. CDR3 nucleotide sequence: TGTGCCAGCAGCCAAGATGGACTGGGACTAGCGGCTTCAGATACGCAGTATTTT. Translating it yields CASSQDGLGLAASDTQYF.